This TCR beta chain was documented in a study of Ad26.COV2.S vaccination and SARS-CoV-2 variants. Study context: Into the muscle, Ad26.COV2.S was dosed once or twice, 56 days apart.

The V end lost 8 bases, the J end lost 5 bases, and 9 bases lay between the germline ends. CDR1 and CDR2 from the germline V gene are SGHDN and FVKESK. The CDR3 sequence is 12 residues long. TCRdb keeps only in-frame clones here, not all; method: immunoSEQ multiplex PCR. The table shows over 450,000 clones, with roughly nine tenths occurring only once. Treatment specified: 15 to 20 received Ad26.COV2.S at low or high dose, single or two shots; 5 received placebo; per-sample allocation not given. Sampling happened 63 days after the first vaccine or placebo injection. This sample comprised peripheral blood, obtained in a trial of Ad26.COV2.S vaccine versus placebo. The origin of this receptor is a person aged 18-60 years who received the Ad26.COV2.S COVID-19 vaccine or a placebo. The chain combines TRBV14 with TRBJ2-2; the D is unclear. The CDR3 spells CASSWATGELFF. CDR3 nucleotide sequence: TGTGCCAGCTCTTGGGCGACCGGGGAGCTGTTTTTT.